This T cell receptor beta chain was captured by sequencing in a study of T cells in Graves' hyperthyroidism and ophthalmopathy. General observations from the study: Clonotypes that were expanded in thyroid above 0.001 mostly appeared in blood too. With a median lead of approximately six months before onset, the model predicted ophthalmopathy.

This clonotype appeared many times. What it binds is unknown. Amplified TCR beta CDR3 regions came from RNA transcripts. HTBI primers were employed in a first-round RT-PCR of the TCR CDR3. A single record per CDR3 protein comes from TCRdb applying MiXCR to the multiplex PCR reads. The sample lists about 570,000 distinct CDR3 sequences, about 15% occurring once. CDR1 and CDR2 (germline): MDHEN, SYDVKM. CDR3 length equals 15 residues. V lost 6 bases and J lost 8; bases outside the gene matches: 9. Graves' hyperthyroidism showing no ophthalmopathy progression within 18 months was considered stable. Each diagnosis was grounded in clinical symptoms, serum thyroxine and TRAb, thyroid ultrasound, and orbital computed tomography.

The TCR was taken from a middle-aged woman with Graves' hyperthyroidism. Sequences were obtained from blood. The genes are TRBV28 and TRBJ2-1, with 11 bases lining up with TRBD2. DNA for the CDR3: TGTGCCAGCAGGGACGAGCTAGCGGGAGGTTATGAGCAGTTCTTC. This gives the protein CASRDELAGGYEQFF.